This entry concerns a single TCR beta chain. With V trimmed by 3 bases and J by 7 bases, 19 bases remained unmatched. The CDR3 contains 20 residues. Germline loops: CDR1 KGHSH, CDR2 LQKENI. This sample is part of a study of control samples from healthy donors and cancer patients. Clones were sequenced by immunoSEQ multiplex PCR, and TCRdb holds only the in-frame ones, with some missing. The repertoire holds under 80,000 clones, with less than 95% as singletons. The source material was blood. This TCR came from a woman aged 25 to 39 in good health. The chain has TRBV18 and TRBJ2-1, with 12 bases aligning to TRBD1. The CDR3 sequence is CASSPMVGRDRGPLLNEQFF. The CDR3 DNA reads as TGTGCCAGCTCACCTATGGTCGGTCGGGACAGGGGGCCCCTCTTGAATGAGCAGTTCTTC.